One and the same sample provided the 5 T cell receptor beta chains below, sequenced in a study of cytomegalovirus exposure and HLA in healthy donors. Vbeta (60) and Jbeta (13) primers were used in the PCR. Data came from immunoSEQ multiplex PCR; TCRdb stores just in-frame clones and leaves some out. The sample lists about 160,000 clones; 75% were seen once. Sequencing input: PBMCs. These receptors were collected from a man between 18 and 35 years old in good health and CMV-seronegative.

The chain recombines TRBV2 with TRBJ1-2, with 7 bases fitting TRBD1. The CDR3 contains 15 residues. Trimming cost V 0 bases and J 3 bases; bases outside gene matches: 4. The germline CDR1 and CDR2 sequences are SNHLY and FYNNEI. The CDR3 protein is CASSEAGGGYYGYTF. The CDR3 region has the DNA TGTGCCAGCAGTGAAGCAGGGGGCGGGTACTATGGCTACACCTTC.

The V and J genes are TRBV6-4 and TRBJ2-3; D is possibly TRBD1 (7 bases). Germline CDR1 reads MRHNA; CDR2 reads SNTAGT. Deletions cut 4 bases from V and 5 bases from J, with 13 bases between. The CDR3 is made up of 14 amino acids. The CDR3 sequence is CASSGGQEGDTQYF. The CDR3, as DNA: TGTGCCAGCAGTGGCGGACAGGAGGGAGATACGCAGTATTTT.

CDR3 nucleotide sequence: TGTGCCAGCAGCAAGGAGGGAGGCCGGCAGCCCCAGCATTTT. This gives the protein CASSKEGGRQPQHF. The V gene is TRBV9, the J gene TRBJ1-5; D ambiguous. CDR1 is SGDLS, CDR2 YYNGEE, per germline. This CDR3 has 14 amino acids. Trimming removed 4 bases at V and 7 bases at J, with 15 bases between.

This chain uses TRBV28 with TRBJ2-1; 14 bases are shared with TRBD2. Germline CDR1 and CDR2: MDHEN and SYDVKM. The CDR3 extends over 15 amino acids. The junction had 2 bases not matched to a gene; V was cut back by 7 bases and J by 3 bases. CDR3 sequence: CASTGLAGGYNEQFF. In DNA form, the CDR3 reads TGTGCCAGCACCGGACTAGCGGGAGGCTACAATGAGCAGTTCTTC.

The chain carries TRBV7-2 and TRBJ1-2; D might be TRBD1 (5 bases). Germline assignment: CDR1 SGHTA and CDR2 FQGNSA. This CDR3 comprises 14 residues. The ends were cut back, 1 base at V and 8 bases at J, with 14 bases in the middle. CDR3 sequence reads: CASSLVAREGGYTF. As DNA, the CDR3 is TGTGCCAGCAGCTTAGTGGCCAGGGAGGGCGGCTACACCTTC.